Each of the 25 T cell receptor beta chains below was sequenced from the same sample in a study of T cell responses to AZD1222 COVID-19 vaccine. Profiled with immunoSEQ multiplex PCR; TCRdb holds only in-frame clones, not every one. The profile shows some 130,000 clones, around 90% of them singletons. The input for sequencing was peripheral blood, taken on day 0 of AZD1222 vaccination. Source of these receptors: an adult in good health.

The genes are TRBV10-3 and TRBJ2-7; the match to TRBD2 covers 7 bases. The ends lost 10 bases at V and 3 bases at J; junction bases unmatched: 6. Germline values: CDR1 ENHRY, CDR2 SYGVKD. This CDR3 has 12 amino acids. The CDR3 sequence: CATWEGSYEQYF. For the CDR3, the DNA is TGTGCCACTTGGGAGGGGAGCTACGAGCAGTACTTC.

The gene calls are TRBV28 and TRBJ1-2; weak D call: TRBD1 (5 bases). This CDR3 spans 14 amino acids. V was pared by 3 bases and J by 4 bases, with 12 bases between. CDR1 is MDHEN and CDR2 is SYDVKM in the germline V gene. CDR3 nucleotide sequence: TGTGCCAGCAGTTTCGTCCCAGGGCCCTATGGCTACACCTTC. Encoded protein: CASSFVPGPYGYTF.

This clone came up once. This sequence joins TRBV5-8 and TRBJ1-4; tentative D call: TRBD1 (6 bases). The V and J ends lost 4 bases and 6 bases respectively, with 16 bases between them. This CDR3 is 15 amino acids long. The germline CDR1 and CDR2 sequences are SGHTS and YDEGEE. CDR3 loop: CASSQTGGADEKLFF. CDR3 bases: TGTGCCAGCAGCCAAACGGGGGGCGCGGATGAAAAACTGTTTTTT.

The rearrangement uses TRBV27 and TRBJ2-1; no clear D gene. This CDR3 has 13 amino acids. V gave up 2 bases and J gave up 4 bases, with 6 bases separating them. Germline V gives CDR1 MNHEY, CDR2 SMNVEV (reference sequence). The CDR3 protein is CASSLPRYNEQFF. As DNA, the CDR3 is TGTGCCAGCAGTTTACCTCGTTACAATGAGCAGTTCTTC.

The V call is TRBV7-3, the J call TRBJ2-1, with 10 nucleotides matching TRBD2. This CDR3 contains 15 residues. Germline assignment: CDR1 SGHTA and CDR2 FQGTGA. V gave up 2 bases and J gave up 5 bases; unmatched junction bases: 3. The CDR3 DNA sequence: TGTGCCAGCAGCTTAGGACTAGCGGAAAACAATGAGCAGTTCTTC. Its protein is CASSLGLAENNEQFF.

The chain uses TRBV5-6 and TRBJ1-2; D possibly corresponds to TRBD1 (5 bases). CDR1 is SGHDT and CDR2 is YYEEEE in the germline V gene. The CDR3 loop spans 15 amino acids. V was trimmed by 4 bases and J by 4 bases, leaving 17 bases between them. CDR3 sequence reads: CASSLVGGTGYGYTF. The CDR3 DNA reads TGTGCCAGCAGCCTGGTCGGGGGTACGGGCTATGGCTACACCTTC.

The chain carries TRBV28 and TRBJ1-1; D unresolved. Trimming stripped 2 bases from V and 1 base from J, with 5 bases between. The CDR3 is made up of 13 amino acids. Germline V CDR1 and CDR2: MDHEN, SYDVKM. As DNA, the CDR3 is TGTGCCAGCAGTTTACGGAGGAACACTGAAGCTTTCTTT. Translated: CASSLRRNTEAFF. Full variable domain (remainder filled in from reference TRBV28 and TRBJ1-1): DVKVTQSSRYLVKRTGEKVFLECVQDMDHENMFWYRQDPGLGLRLIYFSYDVKMKEKGDIPEGYSVSREKKERFSLILESASTNQTSMYLCASSLRRNTEAFFGQGTRLTVV.

The V call is TRBV27, the J call TRBJ1-5, with D hard to call. The V end lost 2 bases, the J end lost 5 bases, and 4 bases lay between the germline ends. The CDR3 totals 12 residues. CDR1 and CDR2 from the germline V gene are MNHEY and SMNVEV (reference sequence). The CDR3 bases are TGTGCCAGCAGTTTAAAGGATCAGCCCCAGCATTTT. Translating it yields CASSLKDQPQHF.

The chain has TRBV6-6 and TRBJ1-5; unclear D gene. Trimming stripped 0 bases from V and 3 bases from J, with 9 bases between. Germline CDR1 reads MNHNY; CDR2 reads SVGAGI (reference sequence). The CDR3 runs 15 residues. CDR3 in DNA: TGTGCCAGCAGTTACTCGTCTAACCCCAATCAGCCCCAGCATTTT. Translated: CASSYSSNPNQPQHF.

The chain recombines TRBV21-1 with TRBJ2-7; the DNA was not compared with TRBD1, the D call given in the table. TRBV21-1 is given as a pseudogene. This CDR3 spans 13 amino acids. The CDR3 DNA reads TGTGCCAGCACCTGCGGACAGCGCTACGAGCAGTACTTC. It codes for CASTCGQRYEQYF.

J is TRBJ1-1 and V is TRBV9, with D possibly matching TRBD1 (5 bases). The CDR3 has 14 amino acids. Germline loops: CDR1 SGDLS, CDR2 YYNGEE. Trimming removed 3 bases at V and 1 base at J, with 10 bases between. For the CDR3, the DNA is TGTGCCAGCAGCGCAACTGGGACGAACACTGAAGCTTTCTTT. Protein sequence: CASSATGTNTEAFF.

This chain links TRBV19 with TRBJ1-2, with D uncertain. This CDR3 is built from 12 residues. CDR1 is LNHDA and CDR2 is SQIVND in the germline V gene (reference sequence). The ends were cut back, 3 bases at V and 7 bases at J, with 9 bases in the middle. CDR3 DNA sequence: TGTGCCAGTAGTATTGGGGAGAGTGGCTACACCTTC. As protein: CASSIGESGYTF.

The rearrangement uses TRBV15 and TRBJ2-7; 9 bases match TRBD1. Germline V gives CDR1 LNHNV, CDR2 YYDKDF (reference sequence). The CDR3 has 15 residues. Trimming removed 1 base from V and 2 bases from J; junction bases left unmatched: 3. CDR3 amino acids: CATSRGRDRAYEQYF. The CDR3 DNA follows: TGTGCCACCAGCAGAGGGCGGGACAGGGCCTACGAGCAGTACTTC.

The chain has TRBV19 and TRBJ2-7, with TRBD1 matching 10 bases. V shed 6 bases, J shed 4 bases, and the junction held 9 bases outside the gene matches. The V gene's germline CDR1 is LNHDA and CDR2 SQIVND (reference sequence). This CDR3 has 15 residues. In DNA, the CDR3 is TGTGCCAGTAGGAGAAAGGGGACAGGGGTTTACGAGCAGTACTTC. It encodes CASRRKGTGVYEQYF.

The chain couples TRBV7-9 to TRBJ1-1; D might be TRBD1 (5 bases). Germline V gene lookup returns CDR1 SEHNR and CDR2 FQNEAQ (reference sequence). Trimming removed 1 base from V and 11 bases from J, with 11 bases in between. This CDR3 contains 12 residues. The CDR3 sequence is CASSLGRRDAFF. The DNA of the CDR3 is TGTGCCAGCAGCTTAGGCAGGAGGGACGCTTTCTTT.

The chain uses TRBV14 and TRBJ1-1; D remains unclear. The CDR3 contains 15 residues. V was trimmed by 0 bases and J by 1 base, leaving 9 bases between them. The germline gives CDR1 SGHDN, CDR2 FVKESK. The CDR3 loop reads CASSQEPSANTEAFF. In DNA form, the CDR3 reads TGTGCCAGCAGCCAAGAACCGAGTGCGAACACTGAAGCTTTCTTT.

The chain is built from TRBV19 and TRBJ1-6; no reliable D call. Between the trimmed V and J ends, which lost 5 bases and 3 bases, there was a span of 8 bases. The CDR3 loop spans 14 amino acids. The germline gives CDR1 LNHDA, CDR2 SQIVND (reference sequence). This CDR3 is CASSGAYYNSPLHF. The CDR3, as DNA: TGTGCCAGTAGTGGAGCTTACTATAATTCACCCCTCCACTTT.

The V call is TRBV29-1, the J call TRBJ2-1; 7 bases map to TRBD2. J gave up 0 bases and V 6 bases, and 11 bases lay outside the gene matches. The CDR3 covers 16 residues. Germline CDR1 SQVTM, CDR2 ANQGSEA. In nucleotides, the CDR3 is TGCAGCGTGGCCACCTCGGGGGGAAACTCCTACAATGAGCAGTTCTTC. Translation gives CSVATSGGNSYNEQFF.

This chain uses TRBV20-1 with TRBJ1-4; no definite D call. The germline gives CDR1 DFQATT, CDR2 SNEGSKA (reference sequence). V lost 2 bases and J 9 bases, leaving 4 bases between the germline ends. The CDR3 sequence is 10 residues long. In nucleotides, the CDR3 is TGCAGTGCTAGATACCAAAAACTGTTTTTT. Translation gives CSARYQKLFF.

This clone showed up just once. This chain links TRBV18 with TRBJ1-1; D unclear. The CDR3 length is 13 residues. Germline assignment: CDR1 KGHSH and CDR2 LQKENI. With 3 bases removed from V and 4 bases from J, the gap between germline ends came to 9 bases. This CDR3 reads CASSPGRITEAFF. CDR3 nucleotides: TGTGCCAGCTCACCCGGCCGAATCACTGAAGCTTTCTTT.

The gene calls are TRBV5-1 and TRBJ1-1, with 7 bases identical to TRBD1. V trimming: 3 bases; J trimming: 1 base; junction bases outside the gene matches: 3. The CDR3 is 14 residues long. Germline V lookup: CDR1 SGHRS, CDR2 YFSETQ. In nucleotides, the CDR3 is TGCGCCAGCAGCTCACAGGGGTCGAACACTGAAGCTTTCTTT. Protein sequence: CASSSQGSNTEAFF.

This chain uses TRBV6-2 or TRBV6-3 with TRBJ2-2; D ambiguous. The germline V and J ends were trimmed by 5 bases and 6 bases, with 10 bases remaining between them. This CDR3 region has 13 residues. Germline loops: CDR1 MNHEY, CDR2 SVGEGT. CDR3 nucleotide sequence: TGTGCCAGCAGTCTAGTCTTGGCCGGGGAGCTGTTTTTT. This encodes CASSLVLAGELFF.

The chain joins TRBV13 to TRBJ1-1, with no clear D. The V gene lost 4 bases and the J gene lost 0 bases, with 12 bases spanning the gap. This CDR3 contains 15 residues. Germline CDR1 and CDR2: PRHDT and FYEKMQ (reference sequence). The CDR3 nucleotides are TGTGCCAGCAGCTCCCCCGAGGTTGTGAACACTGAAGCTTTCTTT. Its translation is CASSSPEVVNTEAFF.

The V and J genes are TRBV3-1 (or the pseudogene TRBV3-2) and TRBJ1-5; 7 bases are shared with TRBD1. Unmatched junction bases numbered 6, after V lost 2 bases and J lost 8 bases. Per the germline V gene, CDR1 is LGHDT and CDR2 is YNNKEL (reference sequence). This CDR3 has 14 amino acids. CDR3 region: CASSQRQGVEPQHF. The CDR3, as DNA: TGTGCCAGCAGCCAAAGACAGGGCGTTGAGCCCCAGCATTTT.

The genes are TRBV7-9 and TRBJ2-3; 8 bases are a match to TRBD2. Looked up from germline, CDR1 is SEHNR and CDR2 is FQNEAQ (reference sequence). The CDR3 extends over 12 amino acids. V lost 2 bases and J lost 8; bases outside the gene matches: 0. Here the CDR3 DNA reads TGTGCCAGCAGCTTAAGCGGGGGTACGCAGTATTTT. Its protein is CASSLSGGTQYF.